This T cell receptor (beta chain) was identified in a study of T cell changes during pregnancy in multiple sclerosis (dated by TCRdb to between 2019 and 2020). Some background on the complete study: The study examined how the T cell repertoire changed over the course of pregnancy in women with multiple sclerosis.

Comments on this clone: Its antigen is currently not known. The record has no base qualities; no much larger clone is one base away.

Receptors were amplified or captured by the immunoSEQ multiplex PCR assay. This immuneACCESS table, as held by TCRdb, lists in-frame sequences with V and J called but not all clones. Of the missing ones, under half trace to an unresolved V gene in checked studies; the others have no known cause. The sample profile shows under 55,000 clones; 92% of them were found once. The ten most abundant clones make up 0.55% to 0.65% of the sample. CDR1 and CDR2 were assigned from the germline V gene as SGHRS and YFSETQ. The V end gives up 6 bases and the J end 7 bases, leaving 5 bases in the junction not matched to a gene. The CDR3 sequence holds 13 residues, the cysteine and phenylalanine included. Only the CDR3 DNA is retained, 39 bases long and in frame from the first base.

The chain employs TRBV5-1 and TRBJ2-1; the junction holds 9 bases that match TRBD2. The material sequenced was CD4+ T cells from peripheral blood mononuclear cells, taken after pregnancy. This TCR was sampled from a female donor in good health, enrolled as a control in a pregnancy study. CDR3 region: CASNSGSLNEQFF. The sequenced DNA is TGCGCCAGCAATAGCGGGAGCCTGAATGAGCAGTTCTTC.